Described below is a single T cell receptor beta chain sequence and its context. The sample comes from a study of control samples from healthy donors and cancer patients. The data were produced by immunoSEQ multiplex PCR, yet TCRdb's version contains in-frame clones alone and is incomplete. The data show about 120,000 clones, 80% to 90% seen once. The V end was cut by 4 bases, the J end by 5 bases, with 9 bases between. From germline, CDR1 is SNHLY and CDR2 FYNNEI. This CDR3 region has 12 residues. This TCR came from a woman aged 45 to 65 with colorectal cancer. V is TRBV2 and J is TRBJ2-7; a possible D gene is TRBD2 (5 bases). The sample was PBMCs. CDR3 sequence: CASSVLGDEQYF. For the CDR3, the DNA is TGTGCCAGCAGTGTATTGGGAGACGAGCAGTACTTC. Full variable domain (rest looked up from reference TRBV2 and TRBJ2-7): EPEVTQTPSHQVTQMGQEVILRCVPISNHLYFYWYRQILGQKVEFLVSFYNNEISEKSEIFDDQFSVERPDGSNFTLKIRSTKLEDSAMYFCASSVLGDEQYFGPGTRLTVT.